The entry below describes one T cell receptor (beta chain). Its antigen is as yet unknown. This record comes from a study of CD8+CD57+ T cells in acquired aplastic anemia. In the study overall: DNA from sorted CD4+ and CD8+ cells averaged 3.2 ug.

Only patients with CD8+CD57+ cell expansion on flow cytometry were chosen for sequencing. All participating patients were living with severe acquired aplastic anemia. Study results and caveats: The study identified roughly 29 CD8+ CDR3 sequences shared by patients and controls.

Researchers used genomic DNA as the template to profile TCR beta VDJ and CDR3. TCRdb reanalysed the reads using MiXCR and keeps one entry per CDR3 protein. The sample includes about 120,000 distinct CDR3 sequences, under 60% of them seen just once. The receptor was isolated from a human donor with aplastic anemia. Sequencing input: sorted CD4+, CD8+, or CD8+CD57+ T cells (not recorded which) from PBMCs.

This chain's CDR3 is CATAGLAGTDTQYF. Here the CDR3 DNA reads TGTGCCACCGCGGGTTTAGCGGGCACAGATACGCAGTATTTT. V and J are TRBV24-1 and TRBJ2-3; TRBD2 is a possible D gene (6 bases). The germline V gene has CDR1 KGHDR and CDR2 SFDVKD. With 9 bases removed from V and 1 base from J, the gap between germline ends came to 13 bases. The CDR3 loop spans 14 amino acids.